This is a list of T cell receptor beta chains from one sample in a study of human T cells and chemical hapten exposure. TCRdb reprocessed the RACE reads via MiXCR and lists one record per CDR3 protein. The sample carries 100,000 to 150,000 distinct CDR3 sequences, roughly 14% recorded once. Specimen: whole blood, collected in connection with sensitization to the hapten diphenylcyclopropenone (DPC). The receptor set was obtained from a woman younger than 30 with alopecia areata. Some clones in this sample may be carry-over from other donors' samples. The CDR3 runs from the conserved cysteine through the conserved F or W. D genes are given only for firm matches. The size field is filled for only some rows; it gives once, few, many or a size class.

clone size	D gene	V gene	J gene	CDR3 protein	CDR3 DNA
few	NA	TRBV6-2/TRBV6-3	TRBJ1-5	CASRAWGYSNQPQHF	TGTGCCAGCAGGGCTTGGGGTTACAGCAATCAGCCCCAGCATTTT
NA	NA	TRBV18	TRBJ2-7	CASSPRGVPYEQYF	TGTGCCAGCTCACCGAGAGGGGTACCCTACGAGCAGTACTTC
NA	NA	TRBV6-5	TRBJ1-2	CASSYHPQGIDGYTF	TGTGCCAGCAGTTACCATCCTCAGGGGATAGATGGCTACACCTTC
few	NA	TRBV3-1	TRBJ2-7	CASSQFRDEQYF	TGTGCCAGCAGCCAATTCAGGGACGAGCAGTACTTC
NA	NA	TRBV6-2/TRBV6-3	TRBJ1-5	CASSYRTVYSNQPQHF	TGTGCCAGCAGTTACAGGACAGTGTATAGCAATCAGCCCCAGCATTTT
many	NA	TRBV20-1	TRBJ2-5	CSARGATPLQETQYF	TGCAGTGCTAGAGGGGCCACCCCCCTCCAAGAGACCCAGTACTTC
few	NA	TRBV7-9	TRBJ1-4	CASSYSRFNEKLFF	TGTGCCAGCAGCTATAGTAGGTTTAATGAAAAACTGTTTTTT
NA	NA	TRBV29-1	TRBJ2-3	CSGGLGSGTDTQYF	TGCAGCGGGGGGCTCGGGAGCGGTACAGATACGCAGTATTTT
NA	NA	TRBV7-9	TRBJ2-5	CASSLSSRDLSETQYF	TGTGCCAGCAGCTTAAGTTCTCGGGACCTTTCAGAGACCCAGTACTTC
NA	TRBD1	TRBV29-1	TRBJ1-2	CSVGDRGGYGYTF	TGCAGCGTCGGGGACAGGGGAGGTTATGGCTACACCTTC
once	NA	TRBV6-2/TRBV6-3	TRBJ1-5	CAGRGGGFNQPQHF	TGTGCCGGCAGGGGAGGGGGATTCAATCAGCCCCAGCATTTT
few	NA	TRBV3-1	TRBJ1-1	CASSQGHSWGTIF	TGTGCCAGCAGCCAAGGCCATAGCTGGGGTACGATCTTT
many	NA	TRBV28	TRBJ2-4	CASSLVGGRVENIQYF	TGTGCCAGCAGTTTGGTGGGGGGGCGGGTCGAAAACATTCAGTACTTC
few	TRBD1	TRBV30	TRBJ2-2	CAWSRGTGSTGELFF	TGTGCCTGGAGTCGCGGGACAGGGTCCACCGGGGAGCTGTTTTTT
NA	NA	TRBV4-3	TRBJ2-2	CASSQDGAVRTGELFF	TGCGCCAGCAGCCAAGATGGGGCAGTCAGGACCGGGGAGCTGTTTTTT
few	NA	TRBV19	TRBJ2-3	CASTSKYLAADTQYF	TGTGCCAGTACTTCAAAGTACCTCGCGGCAGATACGCAGTATTTT
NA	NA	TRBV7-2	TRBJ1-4	CASSPAGVEKLFF	TGTGCCAGCAGCCCCGCCGGGGTTGAAAAACTGTTTTTT
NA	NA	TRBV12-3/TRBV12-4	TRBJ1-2	CASCLGPGYGYTF	TGTGCCAGCTGTCTAGGGCCAGGCTATGGCTACACCTTC
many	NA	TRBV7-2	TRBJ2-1	CASSGKGVYSYNEQFF	TGTGCCAGCAGCGGGAAAGGGGTCTACTCCTACAATGAGCAGTTCTTC
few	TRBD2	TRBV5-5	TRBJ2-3	CASSLTGGGDTQYF	TGTGCCAGCAGCTTGACGGGAGGTGGAGATACGCAGTATTTT
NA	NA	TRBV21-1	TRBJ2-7	CASPIGGNEQYF	TGTGCCAGCCCAATTGGGGGCAACGAGCAGTACTTC
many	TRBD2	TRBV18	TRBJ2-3	CASSPTGTGRGTDTQYF	TGTGCCAGCTCACCGACCGGGACTGGGCGGGGGACAGATACGCAGTATTTT
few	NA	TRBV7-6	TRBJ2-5	CASSPNHGDSETQYF	TGTGCCAGCAGCCCCAATCACGGGGATTCGGAGACCCAGTACTTC
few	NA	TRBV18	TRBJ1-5	CASSPYRFESGKQPQHF	TGTGCCAGCTCACCATACAGATTTGAATCGGGGAAGCAGCCCCAGCATTTT
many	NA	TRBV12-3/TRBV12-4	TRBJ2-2	CASSLFRVMDTGELFF	TGTGCCAGCAGCTTATTCAGGGTAATGGACACCGGGGAGCTGTTTTTT
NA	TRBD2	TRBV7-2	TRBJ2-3	CASSLVAGVDTQYF	TGTGCCAGCAGCTTAGTTGCGGGGGTAGATACGCAGTATTTT
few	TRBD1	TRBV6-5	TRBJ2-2	CASSYRITGVTGELFF	TGTGCCAGCAGTTACCGCATTACAGGGGTAACCGGGGAGCTGTTTTTT
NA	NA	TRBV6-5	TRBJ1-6	CASSYSIYETASPLHF	TGTGCCAGCAGTTACTCGATCTACGAGACCGCCTCACCCCTCCACTTT
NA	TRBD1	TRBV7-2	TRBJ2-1	CASSLPGQGSSYNEQFF	TGTGCCAGCAGCTTACCGGGACAGGGCAGCTCCTACAATGAGCAGTTCTTC
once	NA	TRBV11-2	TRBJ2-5	CASSFVPGQETQYF	TGTGCCAGCAGCTTCGTCCCGGGGCAAGAGACCCAGTACTTC
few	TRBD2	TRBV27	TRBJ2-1	CASSLSRGGKNEQFF	TGTGCCAGCAGTTTATCACGCGGGGGGAAGAATGAGCAGTTCTTC
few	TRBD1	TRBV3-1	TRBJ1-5	CASSRTGNGQPQHF	TGTGCCAGCAGCCGGACAGGGAATGGTCAGCCCCAGCATTTT
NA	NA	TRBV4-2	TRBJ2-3	CASSQDRYEASTDTQYF	TGTGCCAGCAGCCAAGATAGGTACGAAGCTAGCACAGATACGCAGTATTTT
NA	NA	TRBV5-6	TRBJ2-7	CASGAIVGVPTYEQYF	TGTGCCAGCGGGGCCATTGTCGGGGTCCCCACCTACGAGCAGTACTTC
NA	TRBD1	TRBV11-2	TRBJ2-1	CASSGQGAYNEQFF	TGTGCCAGCAGCGGACAGGGGGCCTACAATGAGCAGTTCTTC
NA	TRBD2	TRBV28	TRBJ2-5	CAGSSPSGGETQYF	TGTGCCGGCAGTTCTCCTAGCGGGGGCGAGACCCAGTACTTC
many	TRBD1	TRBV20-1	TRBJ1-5	CSARDRNRGTQPQHF	TGCAGTGCTAGAGATCGGAACAGGGGCACCCAGCCCCAGCATTTT
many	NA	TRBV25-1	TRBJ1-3	CASSEFVGGSGNTIYF	TGTGCCAGCAGTGAATTTGTGGGAGGGTCAGGAAACACCATATATTTT
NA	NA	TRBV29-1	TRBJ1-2	CSVGVEQSDGYTF	TGCAGCGTGGGGGTTGAGCAGTCGGACGGCTACACCTTC
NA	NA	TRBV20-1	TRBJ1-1	CSPAPTGDNTEAFF	TGCAGCCCCGCCCCAACAGGCGACAACACTGAAGCTTTCTTT
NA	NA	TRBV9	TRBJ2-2	CASSGGENTGELFF	TGTGCCAGCAGCGGAGGGGAAAACACCGGGGAGCTGTTTTTT
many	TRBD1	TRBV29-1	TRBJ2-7	CSVGQGQQYF	TGCAGCGTTGGACAGGGCCAGCAGTACTTC
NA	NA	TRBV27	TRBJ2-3	CASSFKGTSTDTQYF	TGTGCCAGCAGTTTCAAAGGGACTAGCACAGATACGCAGTATTTT
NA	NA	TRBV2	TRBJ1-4	CASSRRVTNEKLFF	TGTGCCAGCAGTCGAAGGGTTACTAATGAAAAACTGTTTTTT
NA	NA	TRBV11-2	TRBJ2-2	CASSPLGVTTGELFF	TGTGCCAGCAGCCCACTCGGGGTCACCACCGGGGAGCTGTTTTTT
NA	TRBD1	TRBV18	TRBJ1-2	CASSPRQGVKANYGYTF	TGTGCCAGCTCACCAAGGCAGGGGGTCAAAGCTAACTATGGCTACACCTTC
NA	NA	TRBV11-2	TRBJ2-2	CASSLFGGRWTGELFF	TGTGCCAGCAGCTTATTCGGGGGCAGGTGGACCGGGGAGCTGTTTTTT
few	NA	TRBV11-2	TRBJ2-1	CASSLGAHGLGNEQFF	TGTGCCAGCAGCTTAGGGGCCCACGGGTTGGGCAATGAGCAGTTCTTC
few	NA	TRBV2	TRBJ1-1	CASSVVGGEAFF	TGTGCCAGCAGTGTGGTCGGGGGTGAAGCTTTCTTT
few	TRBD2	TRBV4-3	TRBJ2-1	CASSQGMRGGNEQFF	TGCGCCAGCAGCCAAGGGATGCGGGGGGGCAATGAGCAGTTCTTC